This T cell receptor (beta chain) was observed in a study of CD8 T cells in ankylosing spondylitis (dated by TCRdb to about 2017). At the level of the whole study: The study set out to find disease-linked TCR variants by profiling T cell receptor beta repertoires in ankylosing spondylitis patients and healthy donors. Samples of peripheral blood were taken, and for ankylosing spondylitis patients, synovial fluid was collected as well. The full study cohort was made up of approximately 24 ankylosing spondylitis patients and about a hundred healthy donors. Broader findings and caveats from the paper: A TCR beta motif made up of several highly homologous amino acid variants appeared to be characteristic of blood from ankylosing spondylitis patients. Significant enrichment of the disease-linked clones was reported in matched synovial fluid samples from ankylosing spondylitis patients. A CD8+ phenotype was shown by the disease-linked clones, which were found at relatively low frequencies in peripheral blood. Some motif variants had previously been reported in the synovial fluid and blood of reactive arthritis patients, which suggests shared mechanisms of disease initiation.

Note on this clonotype: Its antigen target is currently unknown. No quality values exist for individual bases; no much larger clone is one base distant.

Sequencing took place on an Illumina HiSeq 2500. Quantitative 5'-RACE with molecular barcodes was the method used to prepare the TCR beta libraries. The paper's data handling went like this. A new computational method, built on a probabilistic model of VDJ rearrangement, was used to identify disease-linked TCR variants. Using fastp trimming at Q25 and MiXCR clonotype assembly, TCRdb reanalyzed the public sequencing data and kept in-frame beta chains. One record per CDR3 amino acid sequence lists the most common genes and DNA. The V and J calls shown here were made by TCRdb, not taken from the authors' results. The sample profile shows just over 300,000 distinct CDR3 sequences; less than 25% of them were found once. The ten largest account for approximately 3.7% of the sample. This TCR derives from a female donor with ankylosing spondylitis or in good health (not recorded which). Material: blood, either unsorted or a sorted T cell fraction (not recorded which).

The CDR3: CATGSGTGSYEQYF. The nucleotides read TGCGCCACTGGTTCCGGGACAGGTTCCTACGAGCAGTACTTC. The rearrangement combines TRBV5-1 with TRBJ2-7; the central 8 bases match TRBD1. The CDR3 covers 14 residues, taking in both the cysteine and the phenylalanine. Of the read, only the CDR3 DNA is kept; its 42 bases are in frame from base 1. From the germline V gene, CDR1 is SGHRS and CDR2 is YFSETQ. The junction shows trimming of 9 bases on V and 1 base on J, and the gene matches do not reach 9 bases of it.